This note documents a single T cell receptor beta chain sequence. The antigen is unknown. TCRdb reanalysed the reads using MiXCR and keeps one entry per CDR3 protein. This sample has about 570,000 distinct CDR3 sequences, with about 39% found just once. This sample was included in a study of T cell repertoires in cytomegalovirus infection. Across the study: Well-studied HLA-B-restricted CMV epitopes were used in the study alongside recently identified HLA-C-restricted ones. Public TCR beta signatures marked donors with CMV infection and the matching HLA.

CDR1 and CDR2 (germline): MNHEY, SVGEGT. J lost 4 bases, V lost 11 bases, and 4 bases had no gene match. The CDR3 is made up of 13 amino acids. The TCR sequence derives from a human donor in good health (CMV status not recorded). Some clones in this sample may be carry-over from other donors' samples. Sample: cultured PBMCs, taken from culture after CMV antigen stimulation. V usage is TRBV6-2 or TRBV6-3 and J usage is TRBJ2-2, with 10 positions matching TRBD2. The CDR3 nucleotides read TGTGCCGGTCGGACTAGCGGCACCGGGGAGCTGTTTTTT. Protein: CAGRTSGTGELFF.